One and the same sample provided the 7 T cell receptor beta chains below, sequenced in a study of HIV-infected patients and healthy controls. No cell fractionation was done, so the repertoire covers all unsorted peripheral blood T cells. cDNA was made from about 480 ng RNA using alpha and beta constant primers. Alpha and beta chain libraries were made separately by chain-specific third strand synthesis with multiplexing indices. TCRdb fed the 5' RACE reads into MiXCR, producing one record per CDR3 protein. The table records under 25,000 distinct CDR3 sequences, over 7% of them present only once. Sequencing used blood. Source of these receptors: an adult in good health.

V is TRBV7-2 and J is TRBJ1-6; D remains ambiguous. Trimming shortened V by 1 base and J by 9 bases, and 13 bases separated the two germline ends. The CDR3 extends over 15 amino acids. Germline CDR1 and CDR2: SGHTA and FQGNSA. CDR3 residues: CASSLDSLIASPLHF. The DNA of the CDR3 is TGTGCCAGCAGCTTAGACAGTCTAATTGCTTCACCCCTCCACTTT.

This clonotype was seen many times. This CDR3 reads CASRTAIGGEMTEAFF. Here the CDR3 DNA reads TGTGCCAGCAGGACCGCCATAGGTGGCGAGATGACTGAAGCTTTCTTT. The chain has TRBV6-2 or TRBV6-3 and TRBJ1-1; no clear D gene. V was pared by 6 bases and J by 5 bases, with 22 bases between. Germline CDR1 reads MNHEY; CDR2 reads SVGEGT. The CDR3 sequence is 16 residues long.

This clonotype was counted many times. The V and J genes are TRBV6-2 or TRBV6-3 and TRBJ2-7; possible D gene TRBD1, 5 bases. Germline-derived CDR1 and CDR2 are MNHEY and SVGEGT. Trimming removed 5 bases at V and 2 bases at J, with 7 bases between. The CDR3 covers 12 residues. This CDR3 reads CASSQGTYEQYF. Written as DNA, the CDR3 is TGTGCCAGCAGTCAGGGTACCTACGAGCAGTACTTC.

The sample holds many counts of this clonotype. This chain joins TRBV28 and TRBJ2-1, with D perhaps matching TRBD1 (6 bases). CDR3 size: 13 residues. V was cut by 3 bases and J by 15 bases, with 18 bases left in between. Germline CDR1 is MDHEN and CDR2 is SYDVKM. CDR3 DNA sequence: TGTGCCAGCAGTTTCCCCGGGACCGACAGGAGGTTCTTC. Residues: CASSFPGTDRRFF.

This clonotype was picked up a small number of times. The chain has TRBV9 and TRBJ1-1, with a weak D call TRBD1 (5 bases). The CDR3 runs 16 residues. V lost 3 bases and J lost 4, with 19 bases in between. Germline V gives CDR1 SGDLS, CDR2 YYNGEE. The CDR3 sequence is CASSGLVGARVTEAFF. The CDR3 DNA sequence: TGTGCCAGCAGCGGACTGGTAGGGGCGAGGGTCACTGAAGCTTTCTTT.

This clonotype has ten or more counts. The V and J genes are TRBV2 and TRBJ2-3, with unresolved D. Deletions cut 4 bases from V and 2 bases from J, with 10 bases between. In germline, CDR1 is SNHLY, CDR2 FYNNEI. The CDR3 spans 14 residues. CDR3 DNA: TGTGCCAGCAGTGTCCGCATTCACACAGATACGCAGTATTTT. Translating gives CASSVRIHTDTQYF. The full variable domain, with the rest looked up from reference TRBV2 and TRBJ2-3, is EPEVTQTPSHQVTQMGQEVILRCVPISNHLYFYWYRQILGQKVEFLVSFYNNEISEKSEIFDDQFSVERPDGSNFTLKIRSTKLEDSAMYFCASSVRIHTDTQYFGPGTRLTVL.

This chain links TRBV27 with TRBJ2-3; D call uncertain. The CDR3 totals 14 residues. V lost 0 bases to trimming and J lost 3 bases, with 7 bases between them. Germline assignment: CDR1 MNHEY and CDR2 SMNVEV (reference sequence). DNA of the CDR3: TGTGCCAGCAGTTTATCGAGGATAACAGATACGCAGTATTTT. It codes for CASSLSRITDTQYF.